This record concerns one T cell receptor (beta chain) sequence. Antigen unknown. Next came a second PCR, run for about 6 to 12 cycles, which used a sample-barcoded 5' primer along with a J-beta primer mix. TCRdb used MiXCR to reprocess the 5' RACE reads, holding one entry per CDR3 protein. The sample has about 640,000 distinct CDR3 sequences, 40% to 45% seen once. Healthy Caucasians from Russia aged about 6 to 90 served as donors. Approximately 10 milliliters was the volume of peripheral blood drawn from each donor. The CDR3 length is 13 residues. The germline CDR1 and CDR2 sequences are SEHNR and FQNEAQ (reference sequence). Trimming removed 6 bases at V and 3 bases at J, with 11 bases between. The data derive from a study of blood T cells in healthy people across ages. Whole-study results and caveats: Shifts in expanded clonotypes may have been confounded by donor CMV status, which was unknown.

The TCR comes from an elderly man in good health. This chain connects TRBV7-9 to TRBJ1-1; TRBD1 is a possible D gene (5 bases). Sequenced material: blood. The chain's CDR3 is CASRGAGDTEAFF. In DNA form, the CDR3 reads TGTGCCAGCAGAGGGGCCGGAGACACTGAAGCTTTCTTT.